This TCR beta chain originates from a study of T-cell memory formation after mild COVID-19 (dated by TCRdb to about 2021). Describing the broader study: TCR sequence clusters from the two donors were found to be largely donor specific. Longitudinal TCRalpha and TCRbeta repertoire sequencing tracked T-cell clones expanding and contracting after mild COVID-19 in two donors. Two young, previously healthy adult volunteers made up the cohort, one male and one female. Results the study describes overall, beyond this receptor: Some responding clones were found in pre-infection memory, which suggests that pre-existing cross-reactive memory T cells took part in the SARS-CoV-2 response. The study covered only two mild cases, and larger cohorts including severe cases with pre-infection samples were considered necessary. Contracting CD4+ clones were located mainly in the CM and EM memory subsets, whereas CD8+ clones were found to be enriched in EMRA. Clones that contracted from day 15 to 85 showed balanced CD4/CD8 phenotypes, whereas a second wave of clones that expanded from day 15 to 37 leaned towards CD4+. Whether the second-wave clones peaking on day 37 were SARS-CoV-2 specific was not confirmed.

PBMCs were isolated by Ficoll-Paque density gradient centrifugation. For sequencing, an Illumina NovaSeq 6000 was employed. TCRalpha and TCRbeta cDNA libraries were built by 5'RACE with constant-segment primers, adding sample barcodes and unique molecular identifiers. RNA was extracted from every sample with Trizol reagent. Libraries were amplified in two PCR steps, with a second sample barcode and Illumina TruSeq adapters added in the second step. The libraries were sequenced on an Illumina NovaSeq using 2 x 150 bp paired-end reads. On the authors' methods: Demultiplexing of reads and collapsing into UMI-guided consensus sequences were performed with migec v1.2.7. Using mixcr v2.1.11, UMI consensuses were aligned to TRA and TRB V and J templates and then assembled into clonotypes. A clonotype was counted as expanded or contracted only when both edgeR and NoisET called the clonotype significant, with the noise models trained on biological replicates. For edgeR calls, the thresholds were a false discovery rate-adjusted p below 0.01 and a log2 fold-change of 1. PCA with hierarchical clustering of max-normalized trajectories of the 1000 most abundant clonotypes was used as exploratory dynamics analysis. Separately sequenced CD4+ and CD8+ repertoires were used to assign the CD4 or CD8 phenotype of responding clones. TCRdb reanalyzed the raw reads on its own, using fastp at Q25 for trimming and MiXCR for clone calling, and kept in-frame beta chains. Each CDR3 protein gets just one entry, which takes the most common genes and DNA from the rows behind it. The V and J calls were not made by the authors but by TCRdb's processing. Recorded for this sample are about 470,000 distinct CDR3 sequences; roughly 20% of them occurred a single time. The top ten clonotypes cover over 9% of the sample.

This clonotype was seen more than once but under ten times. What this receptor recognizes is not known. Per-base quality was not reported, and no clone a single base away is much larger than it. V was cut back by 10 bases and J by 7 bases, leaving a gap of 7 bases between them. Including the terminal cysteine and phenylalanine, the CDR3 comprises 9 residues. Only the CDR3 region is kept as DNA, spanning 27 bases read in frame from base 1. Looking up the germline V gene (reference sequence) yields CDR1 SEHNR and CDR2 FQNEAQ. Sequenced sample: PBMCs or a T cell subset sorted from them (not recorded which). This receptor was obtained from an adult woman who had mild COVID-19 (a few samples of this study predate the infection). The sample titles of this study are shuffled in the database, so cell type and time point are left out; the donor was told from shared clones. The rearrangement joined TRBV7-9 to TRBJ1-2, with the D gene uncertain. In nucleotide form, the sequence is TGTGCCATCTTCCGTGGCTACACCTTC. This is translated as CAIFRGYTF.